The 19 T cell receptor beta chains listed next were all sequenced from one sample in a study of T cells in women clearing cervical HPV infection. Assay: immunoSEQ multiplex PCR; the TCRdb copy retains only in-frame clones and omits some. This sample contains approximately 39,000 clones. Sequences were obtained from blood buffy coat. The receptor source for this set is a woman aged 18 to 75 with a cervical HPV16 infection that either progressed to CIN3+ or cleared (not recorded which).

Comments on this clone: Read sequence stops 3 residues before the CDR3 end, and the germline J gene provides the missing end. V and J are TRBV5-1 and TRBJ2-5; possible D gene TRBD1, 5 bases. V lost 1 base to trimming and J lost 2 bases, with 12 bases between them. Looked up from germline, CDR1 is SGHRS and CDR2 is YFSETQ. The CDR3 contains 15 residues. Incomplete CDR3 DNA: TGCGCCAGCAGCTTGAGTACAGGCCCTCAAGAGACC. This gives the protein CASSLSTGPQET. The complete CDR3 sequence is CASSLSTGPQETQYF.

Turning to this clone: The read ends 3 residues early relative to the CDR3; the germline J gene fills the gap. V gene TRBV7-6 combines with J gene TRBJ1-4; 8 nucleotides line up with TRBD1. The ends lost 3 bases at V and 7 bases at J; junction bases unmatched: 7. The germline CDR1 and CDR2 sequences are SGHVS and FNYEAQ. There are 15 residues in the CDR3. CDR3 DNA (partial): TGTGCCAGCAGCTTCAACCAGGGGGCGAGTGAAAAA. Encoded protein: CASSFNQGASEK. The entire CDR3 sequence reads CASSFNQGASEKLFF. Full variable domain (remainder filled in from reference TRBV7-6 and TRBJ1-4): GAGVSQSPRYKVTKRGQDVALRCDPISGHVSLYWYRQALGQGPEFLTYFNYEAQQDKSGLPNDRFSAERPEGSISTLTIQRTEQRDSAMYRCASSFNQGASEKLFFGSGTQLSVL.

Of note for this clone: The read terminates 3 residues before the CDR3 end, so the remaining end is supplied by the germline J gene. The chain combines TRBV14 with TRBJ1-1; D gene ambiguous. Germline V gene sequence: CDR1 SGHDN, CDR2 FVKESK. The V and J ends lost 0 bases and 4 bases respectively, with 15 bases between them. The CDR3 contains 16 residues. The CDR3 bases that were read are TGTGCCAGCAGCCAAGATATAGATTTAGGGTTCACTGAA. Amino acid sequence: CASSQDIDLGFTE. The complete CDR3 reads CASSQDIDLGFTEAFF.

CDR3: CASSLVGTSGIVDEQFF. The part of the CDR3 DNA that was read is TGTGCCAGCAGCTTAGTTGGGACTAGCGGTATTGTGGATGAG. This chain joins TRBV7-8 and TRBJ2-1; 11 bases line up with TRBD2. The read finishes 3 residues shy of the CDR3 end, and the germline J gene is used to complete it. The V gene's germline CDR1 is SGHVS and CDR2 FQNEAQ. This CDR3 comprises 17 residues. V shed 1 base, J shed 8 bases, and the junction held 10 bases outside the gene matches.

Comment on this clone: The CDR3 end is not reached by the read, which stops 3 residues before it; the germline J gene fills it in. Other DNA sequences in the same sample also yield this CDR3. The chain recombines TRBV18 with TRBJ2-7, with TRBD1 as a possible D gene (6 bases). V lost 2 bases, J lost 0 bases, and 11 bases lay in between. The CDR3 spans 15 residues. Looked up from germline, CDR1 is KGHSH and CDR2 is LQKENI. This CDR3 reads CASSPRTASSYEQYF. The sequenced part of the CDR3 DNA is TGTGCCAGCTCACCAAGGACAGCCAGCTCCTACGAG.

On this clone: The CDR3 goes on 3 residues after the read ends, and that part is filled in from the germline J gene. V usage is TRBV12-3 or TRBV12-4 and J usage is TRBJ2-2; 8 bases match TRBD2. Trimming at V came to 4 bases and at J to 3 bases, leaving 7 bases not matched to a gene. There are 16 residues in the CDR3. CDR3 protein: CASSSGLAMDTGELFF. The DNA read from the CDR3 is TGTGCCAGCAGTTCCGGACTAGCCATGGACACCGGGGAG.

Notes on this clone: Sequencing ends 3 residues short of the CDR3 end; the germline J gene provides the rest. The V and J genes are TRBV10-3 and TRBJ1-1, with a weak D call TRBD1 (5 bases). This CDR3 spans 17 amino acids. CDR1 and CDR2 from the germline V gene are ENHRY and SYGVKD. CDR3 in amino acids: CAISESVMFGRATSAFF. The part of the CDR3 DNA that was read is TGTGCCATCAGTGAGTCGGTTATGTTTGGCAGGGCGACTTCG.

The CDR3 protein is CASSFGGRNEQYF. The sequenced CDR3 bases are TGTGCCAGCAGTTTCGGGGGGAGGAACGAG. The rearrangement links TRBV12-3 or TRBV12-4 to TRBJ2-7; the match to TRBD2 covers 7 bases. The read terminates 3 residues before the CDR3 end, so the remaining end is supplied by the germline J gene. The trim removed 3 bases at V and 5 bases at J, leaving 4 bases unmatched. This CDR3 is 13 amino acids long.

Worth noting for this clone: The DNA ends 3 residues before the CDR3 does, and the rest of the CDR3 is filled in from the germline J gene. The V call is TRBV5-4, the J call TRBJ2-2; D is possibly TRBD1 (7 bases). The CDR3 totals 15 residues. From germline, CDR1 is SGHNT and CDR2 YYREEE (reference sequence). The ends were cut back, 4 bases at V and 2 bases at J, with 12 bases in the middle. The CDR3 reads CASSTGAGNTGELFF. The part of the CDR3 DNA that was read is TGTGCCAGCAGCACAGGGGCGGGAAACACCGGGGAG. Variable domain in full (rest from reference TRBV5-4 and TRBJ2-2): ETGVTQSPTHLIKTRGQQVTLRCSSQSGHNTVSWYQQALGQGPQFIFQYYREEENGRGNFPPRFSGLQFPNYSSELNVNALELDDSALYLCASSTGAGNTGELFFGEGSRLTVL.

As regards this clone: The read terminates 3 residues before the CDR3 end, so the remaining end is supplied by the germline J gene. The V call is TRBV7-6, the J call TRBJ1-2; 9 bases map to TRBD1. This CDR3 region has 17 residues. The V gene's germline CDR1 is SGHVS and CDR2 FNYEAQ. CDR3 sequence: CASSLAKSQGAAGGYTF. The CDR3 bases that were read are TGTGCCAGCAGCTTAGCGAAGTCACAGGGGGCTGCGGGAGGC.

Turning to this clone: The read finishes 3 residues shy of the CDR3 end, and the germline J gene is used to complete it. The rearrangement joins TRBV7-9 to TRBJ1-1; D is possibly TRBD1 (5 bases). V lost 5 bases to trimming and J lost 6 bases, with 10 bases between them. The CDR3 length is 12 residues. Germline CDR1 is SEHNR and CDR2 is FQNEAQ (reference sequence). The CDR3 loop reads CASSPGGAEAFF. Partial CDR3 DNA: TGTGCCAGCAGCCCGGGGGGGGCTGAA.

On this clone: Read data end 3 residues before the CDR3 end; the end is taken from the germline J gene. This sequence joins TRBV20-1 and TRBJ2-7, with D perhaps TRBD2 (7 bases). Per the germline V gene, CDR1 is DFQATT and CDR2 is SNEGSKA (reference sequence). This CDR3 has 17 amino acids. Trimming removed 0 bases from V and 2 bases from J, with 20 bases in between. The sequenced part of the CDR3 DNA is TGCAGTGCTAGAGATCTGATGGGGGCGGGAGTTCCCTACGAG. This gives the protein CSARDLMGAGVPYE. The CDR3 as a whole reads CSARDLMGAGVPYEQYF.

Remarks on this clone: The observed sequence ends 3 residues before the CDR3 terminus, with the missing tail filled in from the germline J gene. The rearrangement uses TRBV6-2 or TRBV6-3 and TRBJ2-7, with 7 bases aligning to TRBD1. This CDR3 spans 13 amino acids. With V trimmed by 6 bases and J by 5 bases, 7 bases remained unmatched. Germline CDR1 is MNHEY and CDR2 is SVGEGT. The CDR3 spells CASSPTGANEQYF. The CDR3 bases that were read are TGTGCCAGCAGCCCAACAGGGGCCAACGAG.

Comments on this clone: The CDR3 extends 3 residues past the end of the read, so its final part is completed from the germline J gene. The chain uses TRBV12-5 and TRBJ2-3, with 7 bases matching TRBD1. J lost 1 base, V lost 0 bases, and 10 bases had no gene match. The germline CDR1 and CDR2 sequences are LGHNT and FRNRAP. This CDR3 is 18 amino acids long. CDR3 bases read: TGTGCTAGTGGTTTGGTACAGACAGGGAAGGTAGGCACAGATACG. Amino acids: CASGLVQTGKVGTDT. The whole CDR3 sequence reads CASGLVQTGKVGTDTQYF.

On this clone: The observed sequence ends 3 residues before the CDR3 terminus, with the missing tail filled in from the germline J gene. This chain links TRBV6-2 or TRBV6-3 with TRBJ2-7; D gene ambiguous. Germline V gene sequence: CDR1 MNHEY, CDR2 SVGEGT. The CDR3 is made up of 9 amino acids. Trimming cost V 8 bases and J 6 bases, with 5 bases left between them. The CDR3 bases that were read are TGTGCCAGCGGCCGCGAG. Protein: CASGRE. The CDR3 reads in full as CASGREQYF.

A word on this clone: The read stops 3 residues short of the end of the CDR3; the missing end is completed from the germline J gene. The chain carries TRBV27 and TRBJ2-1; TRBD2 aligns across 11 bases. This CDR3 region has 14 residues. V was clipped by 6 bases and J by 2 bases; unmatched bases: 0. The germline V gene has CDR1 MNHEY and CDR2 SMNVEV (reference sequence). CDR3 DNA (partial): TGTGCCAGCAGACTAGCGGGAGCCTACAATGAG. Its protein product is CASRLAGAYNE. The complete CDR3 sequence is CASRLAGAYNEQFF.

The CDR3 here is CARSVRQVGNYGYTF. The DNA read from the CDR3 is TGTGCCAGAAGCGTGCGACAGGTAGGAAACTATGGC. J is TRBJ1-2 and V is TRBV5-3; D possibly corresponds to TRBD1 (6 bases). Coverage ceases 3 residues before the CDR3 finishes, and the germline J gene fills in the end. TRBV5-3 is an open reading frame, and its role is uncertain. V lost 4 bases, J lost 2 bases, and 15 bases lay in between. CDR3 size: 15 residues.

Remarks on this clone: From the germline J gene comes the end of the CDR3, since the read stops 3 residues before it. The V and J genes are TRBV5-4 and TRBJ2-2; D is perhaps TRBD1 (6 bases). Germline V gene lookup returns CDR1 SGHNT and CDR2 YYREEE (reference sequence). The CDR3 extends over 14 amino acids. V shed 0 bases and J shed 3 bases, with 6 bases lying between them. CDR3 region: CASSLDRDTGELFF. Incomplete CDR3 DNA: TGTGCCAGCAGCTTGGACAGGGACACCGGGGAG.

As for this clone: The read stops 3 residues short of the end of the CDR3; the missing end is completed from the germline J gene. The chain has TRBV28 and TRBJ1-1; D is perhaps TRBD1 (5 bases). Per germline, CDR1 MDHEN and CDR2 SYDVKM. This CDR3 comprises 14 residues. V shed 6 bases and J shed 4 bases, with 15 bases lying between them. The sequenced part of the CDR3 DNA is TGTGCCAGCAGAACCAGGGTCCGGGTCACTGAA. This translates into CASRTRVRVTE. The full CDR3 sequence reads CASRTRVRVTEAFF.